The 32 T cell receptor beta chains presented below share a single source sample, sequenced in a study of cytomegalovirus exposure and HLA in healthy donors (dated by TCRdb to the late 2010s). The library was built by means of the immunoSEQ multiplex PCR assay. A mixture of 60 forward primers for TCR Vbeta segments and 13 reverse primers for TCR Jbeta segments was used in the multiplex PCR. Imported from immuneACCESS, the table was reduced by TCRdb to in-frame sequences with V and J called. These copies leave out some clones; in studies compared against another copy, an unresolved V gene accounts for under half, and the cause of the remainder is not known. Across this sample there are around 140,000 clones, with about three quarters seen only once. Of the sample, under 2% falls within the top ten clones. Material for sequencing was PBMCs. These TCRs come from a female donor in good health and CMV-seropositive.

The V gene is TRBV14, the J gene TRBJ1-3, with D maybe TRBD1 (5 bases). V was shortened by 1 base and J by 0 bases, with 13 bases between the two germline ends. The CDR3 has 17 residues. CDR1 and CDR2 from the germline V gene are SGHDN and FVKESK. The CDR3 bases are TGTGCCAGCAGCCAAGGGGGCACTTTCAACTCTGGAAACACCATATATTTT. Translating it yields CASSQGGTFNSGNTIYF.

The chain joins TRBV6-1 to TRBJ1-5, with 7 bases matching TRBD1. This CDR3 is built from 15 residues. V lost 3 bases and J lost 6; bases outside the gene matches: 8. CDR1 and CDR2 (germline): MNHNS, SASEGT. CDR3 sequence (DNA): TGTGCCAGCAGTGATCAGGGGGGTTACGGTCAGCCCCAGCATTTT. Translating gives CASSDQGGYGQPQHF.

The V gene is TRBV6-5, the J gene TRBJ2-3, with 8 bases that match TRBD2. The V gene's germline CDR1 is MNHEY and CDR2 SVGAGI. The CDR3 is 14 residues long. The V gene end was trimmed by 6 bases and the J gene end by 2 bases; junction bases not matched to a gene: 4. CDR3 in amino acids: CASSERGNTDTQYF. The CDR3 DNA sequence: TGTGCCAGCAGCGAGCGGGGGAACACAGATACGCAGTATTTT.

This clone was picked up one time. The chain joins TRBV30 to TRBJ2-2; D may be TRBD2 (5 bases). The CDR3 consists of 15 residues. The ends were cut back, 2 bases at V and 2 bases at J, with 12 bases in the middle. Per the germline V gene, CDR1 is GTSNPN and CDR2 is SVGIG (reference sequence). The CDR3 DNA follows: TGTGCCTGGAGTATGGCCGGGATAAACACCGGGGAGCTGTTTTTT. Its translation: CAWSMAGINTGELFF.

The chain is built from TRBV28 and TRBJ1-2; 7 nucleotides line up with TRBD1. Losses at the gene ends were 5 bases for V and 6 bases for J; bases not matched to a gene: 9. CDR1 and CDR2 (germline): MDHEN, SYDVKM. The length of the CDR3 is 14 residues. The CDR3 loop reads CASSAGQPMDGYTF. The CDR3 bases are TGTGCCAGCAGTGCGGGACAGCCGATGGATGGCTACACCTTC.

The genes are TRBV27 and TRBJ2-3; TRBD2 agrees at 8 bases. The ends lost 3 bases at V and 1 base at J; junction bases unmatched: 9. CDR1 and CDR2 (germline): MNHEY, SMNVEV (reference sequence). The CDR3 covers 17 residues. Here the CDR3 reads CASSFLPGGGRTDTQYF. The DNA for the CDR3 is TGTGCCAGCAGTTTCCTTCCTGGCGGGGGGCGCACAGATACGCAGTATTTT.

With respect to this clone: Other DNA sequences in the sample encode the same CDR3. The CDR3 here is CASSPGSSTEAFF. CDR3 bases: TGTGCCAGCTCACCCGGGTCGAGCACTGAAGCTTTCTTT. J is TRBJ1-1 and V is TRBV18; no clear D. Germline loops: CDR1 KGHSH, CDR2 LQKENI. This CDR3 has 13 residues. Trimming removed 3 bases at V and 4 bases at J, with 9 bases between.

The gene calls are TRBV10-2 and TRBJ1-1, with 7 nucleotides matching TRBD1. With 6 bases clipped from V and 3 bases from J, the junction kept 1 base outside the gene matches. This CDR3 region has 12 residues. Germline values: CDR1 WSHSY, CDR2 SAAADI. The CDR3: CASRGQYTEAFF. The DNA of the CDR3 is TGCGCCAGCAGGGGACAGTACACTGAAGCTTTCTTT.

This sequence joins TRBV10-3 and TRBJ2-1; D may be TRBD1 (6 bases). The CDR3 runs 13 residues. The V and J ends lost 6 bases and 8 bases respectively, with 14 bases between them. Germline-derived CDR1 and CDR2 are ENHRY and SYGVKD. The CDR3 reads CAISIKQGHEQFF. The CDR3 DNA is TGTGCCATCAGCATTAAACAGGGACATGAGCAGTTCTTC.

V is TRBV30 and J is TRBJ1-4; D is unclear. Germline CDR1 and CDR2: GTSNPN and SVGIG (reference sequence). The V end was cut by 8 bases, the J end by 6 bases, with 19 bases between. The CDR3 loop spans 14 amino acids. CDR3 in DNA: TGTGCCGGGCGTGGGCGGTCTACGGATGAAAAACTGTTTTTT. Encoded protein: CAGRGRSTDEKLFF.

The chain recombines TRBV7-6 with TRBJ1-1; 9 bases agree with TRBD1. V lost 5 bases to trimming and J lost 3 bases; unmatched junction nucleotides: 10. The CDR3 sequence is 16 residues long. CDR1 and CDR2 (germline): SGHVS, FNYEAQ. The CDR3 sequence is CASSGPRTGGYTEAFF. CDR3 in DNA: TGTGCCAGCAGCGGCCCCCGAACAGGGGGCTACACTGAAGCTTTCTTT.

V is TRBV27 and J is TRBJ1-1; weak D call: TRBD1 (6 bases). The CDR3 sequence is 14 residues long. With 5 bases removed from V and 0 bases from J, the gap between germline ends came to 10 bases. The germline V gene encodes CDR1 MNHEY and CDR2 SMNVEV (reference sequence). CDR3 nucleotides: TGTGCCAGCAGTGCTCAGGGGATGAACACTGAAGCTTTCTTT. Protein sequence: CASSAQGMNTEAFF.

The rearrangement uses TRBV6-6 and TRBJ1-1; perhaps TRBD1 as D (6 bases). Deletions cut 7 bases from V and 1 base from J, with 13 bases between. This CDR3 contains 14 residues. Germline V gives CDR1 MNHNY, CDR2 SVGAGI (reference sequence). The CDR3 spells CASNDDRTNTEAFF. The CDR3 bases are TGTGCCAGCAACGACGACAGGACGAACACTGAAGCTTTCTTT.

CDR3 bases: TGCGCCAGCAGCCATGGGACAGGGCCCCAAGAGACCCAGTACTTC. This encodes CASSHGTGPQETQYF. The chain couples TRBV5-1 to TRBJ2-5; 9 bases are shared with TRBD1. This CDR3 has 15 amino acids. Germline V lookup: CDR1 SGHRS, CDR2 YFSETQ. With 4 bases clipped from V and 1 base from J, the junction kept 5 bases outside the gene matches. The full variable domain, its missing parts supplied by reference TRBV5-1 and TRBJ2-5, is KAGVTQTPRYLIKTRGQQVTLSCSPISGHRSVSWYQQTPGQGLQFLFEYFSETQRNKGNFPGRFSGRQFSNSRSEMNVSTLELGDSALYLCASSHGTGPQETQYFGPGTRLLVL.

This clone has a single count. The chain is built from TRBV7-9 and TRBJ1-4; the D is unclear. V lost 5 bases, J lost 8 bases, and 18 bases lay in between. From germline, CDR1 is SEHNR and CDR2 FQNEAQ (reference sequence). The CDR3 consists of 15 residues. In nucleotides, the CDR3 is TGTGCCAGCAGCCCCGTGCGGGTTCGTAGGGAAAAACTGTTTTTT. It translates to CASSPVRVRREKLFF.

The CDR3 region is CASSPTSTGELFF. The DNA for the CDR3 is TGTGCCAGCAGCCCTACTAGCACCGGGGAGCTGTTTTTT. V and J are TRBV7-2 and TRBJ2-2; perhaps TRBD2 as D (5 bases). This CDR3 contains 13 residues. Germline V gives CDR1 SGHTA, CDR2 FQGNSA. Trimming cost V 5 bases and J 4 bases, with 8 bases left between them.

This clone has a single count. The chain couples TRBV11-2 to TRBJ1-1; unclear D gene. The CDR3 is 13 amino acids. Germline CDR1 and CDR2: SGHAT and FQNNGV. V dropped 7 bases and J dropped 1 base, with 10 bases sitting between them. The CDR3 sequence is CASIALRNTEAFF. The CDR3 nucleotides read TGTGCCAGCATAGCTTTAAGGAACACTGAAGCTTTCTTT.

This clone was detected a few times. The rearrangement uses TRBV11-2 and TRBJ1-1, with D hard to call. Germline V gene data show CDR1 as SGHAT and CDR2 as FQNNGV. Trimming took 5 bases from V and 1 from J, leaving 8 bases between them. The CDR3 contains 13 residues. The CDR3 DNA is TGTGCCAGCAGCCTGACTCAGAACACTGAAGCTTTCTTT. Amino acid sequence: CASSLTQNTEAFF.

CDR3 protein: CASSPGQGSEKLFF. As DNA, the CDR3 is TGTGCCAGCTCACCGGGACAGGGGAGTGAAAAACTGTTTTTT. This chain connects TRBV18 to TRBJ1-4, with 10 bases fitting TRBD1. Germline V lookup: CDR1 KGHSH, CDR2 LQKENI. The CDR3 is 14 residues long. Trimming at V came to 3 bases and at J to 7 bases, leaving 2 bases not matched to a gene.

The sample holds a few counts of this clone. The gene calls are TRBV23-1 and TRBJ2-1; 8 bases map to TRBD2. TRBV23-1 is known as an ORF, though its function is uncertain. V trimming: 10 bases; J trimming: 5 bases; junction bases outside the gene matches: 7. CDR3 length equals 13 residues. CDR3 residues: CATASGGDNEQFF. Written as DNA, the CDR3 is TGCGCCACCGCCTCGGGGGGGGACAATGAGCAGTTCTTC.

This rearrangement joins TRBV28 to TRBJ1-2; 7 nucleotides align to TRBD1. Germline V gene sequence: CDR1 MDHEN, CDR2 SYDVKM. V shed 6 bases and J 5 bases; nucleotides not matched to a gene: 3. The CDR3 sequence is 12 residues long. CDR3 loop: CASRRGRYGYTF. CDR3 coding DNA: TGTGCCAGCAGGAGGGGGCGTTATGGCTACACCTTC.

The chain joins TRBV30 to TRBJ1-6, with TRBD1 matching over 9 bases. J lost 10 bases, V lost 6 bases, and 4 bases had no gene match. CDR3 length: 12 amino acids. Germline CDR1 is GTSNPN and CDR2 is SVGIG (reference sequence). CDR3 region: CACRTGVSPLHF. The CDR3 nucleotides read TGTGCCTGCAGGACAGGGGTGTCACCCCTCCACTTT.

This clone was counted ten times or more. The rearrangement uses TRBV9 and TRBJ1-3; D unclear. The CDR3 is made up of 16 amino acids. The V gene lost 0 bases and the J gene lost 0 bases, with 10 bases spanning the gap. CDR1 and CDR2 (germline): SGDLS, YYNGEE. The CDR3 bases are TGTGCCAGCAGCGTAGGTGGAGGAAACTCTGGAAACACCATATATTTT. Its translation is CASSVGGGNSGNTIYF. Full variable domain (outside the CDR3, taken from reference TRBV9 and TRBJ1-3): DSGVTQTPKHLITATGQRVTLRCSPRSGDLSVYWYQQSLDQGLQFLIQYYNGEERAKGNILERFSAQQFPDLHSELNLSSLELGDSALYFCASSVGGGNSGNTIYFGEGSWLTVV.

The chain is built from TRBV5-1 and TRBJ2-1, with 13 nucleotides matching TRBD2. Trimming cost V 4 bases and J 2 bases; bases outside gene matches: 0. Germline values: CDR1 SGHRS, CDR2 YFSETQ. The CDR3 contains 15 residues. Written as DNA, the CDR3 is TGCGCCAGCAGCGGACTAGCGGGAGCCTACAATGAGCAGTTCTTC. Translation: CASSGLAGAYNEQFF.

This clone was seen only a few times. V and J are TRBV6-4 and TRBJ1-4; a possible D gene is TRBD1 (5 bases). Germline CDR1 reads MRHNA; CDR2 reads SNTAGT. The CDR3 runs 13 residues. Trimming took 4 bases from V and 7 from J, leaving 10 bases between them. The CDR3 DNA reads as TGTGCCAGCAGTGTCAGGGAGGGTGAAAAACTGTTTTTT. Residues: CASSVREGEKLFF.

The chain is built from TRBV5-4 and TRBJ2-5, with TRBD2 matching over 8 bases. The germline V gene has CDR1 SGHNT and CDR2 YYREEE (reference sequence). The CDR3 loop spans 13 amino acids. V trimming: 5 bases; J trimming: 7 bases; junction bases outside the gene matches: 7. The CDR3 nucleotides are TGTGCCAGCAGTTCGGGGGGGCGCGTGACCCAGTACTTC. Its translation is CASSSGGRVTQYF.

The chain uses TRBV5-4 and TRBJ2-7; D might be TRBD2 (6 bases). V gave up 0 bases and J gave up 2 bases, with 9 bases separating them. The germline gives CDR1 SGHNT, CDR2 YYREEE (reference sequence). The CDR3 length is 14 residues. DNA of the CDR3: TGTGCCAGCAGCTTGGAGACTAGGACCTACGAGCAGTACTTC. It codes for CASSLETRTYEQYF.

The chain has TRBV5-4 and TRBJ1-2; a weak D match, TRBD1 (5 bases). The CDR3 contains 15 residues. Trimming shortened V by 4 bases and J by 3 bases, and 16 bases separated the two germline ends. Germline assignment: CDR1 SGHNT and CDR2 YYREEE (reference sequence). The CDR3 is CASSLYRGTYYGYTF. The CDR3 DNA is TGTGCCAGCAGCCTATACCGGGGGACCTACTATGGCTACACCTTC.

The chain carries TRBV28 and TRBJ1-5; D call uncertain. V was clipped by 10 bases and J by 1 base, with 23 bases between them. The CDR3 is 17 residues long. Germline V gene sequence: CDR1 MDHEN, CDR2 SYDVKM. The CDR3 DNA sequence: TGTGCCACAATAGATCGGGAAGTAAGATGGAGCAATCAGCCCCAGCATTTT. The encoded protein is CATIDREVRWSNQPQHF. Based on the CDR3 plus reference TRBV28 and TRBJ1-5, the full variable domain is DVKVTQSSRYLVKRTGEKVFLECVQDMDHENMFWYRQDPGLGLRLIYFSYDVKMKEKGDIPEGYSVSREKKERFSLILESASTNQTSMYLCATIDREVRWSNQPQHFGDGTRLSIL.

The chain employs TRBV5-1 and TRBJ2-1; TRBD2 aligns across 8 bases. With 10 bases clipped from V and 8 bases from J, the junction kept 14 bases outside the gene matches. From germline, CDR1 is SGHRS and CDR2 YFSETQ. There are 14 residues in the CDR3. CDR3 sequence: CASRREEIADEQFF. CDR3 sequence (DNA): TGCGCCTCCAGGCGGGAGGAGATTGCAGATGAGCAGTTCTTC. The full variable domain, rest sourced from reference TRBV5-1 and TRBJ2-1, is KAGVTQTPRYLIKTRGQQVTLSCSPISGHRSVSWYQQTPGQGLQFLFEYFSETQRNKGNFPGRFSGRQFSNSRSEMNVSTLELGDSALYLCASRREEIADEQFFGPGTRLTVL.

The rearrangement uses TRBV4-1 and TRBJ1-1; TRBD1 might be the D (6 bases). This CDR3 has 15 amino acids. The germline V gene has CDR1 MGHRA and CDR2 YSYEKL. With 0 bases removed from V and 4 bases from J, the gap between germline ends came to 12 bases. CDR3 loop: CASSQDLTGRTEAFF. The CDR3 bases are TGCGCCAGCAGCCAAGATTTAACAGGGCGCACTGAAGCTTTCTTT.

CDR3 nucleotide sequence: TGTGCCAGTAAACCCGGGCAGGGGGCTTTTTCCACCGGGGAGCTGTTTTTT. This translates into CASKPGQGAFSTGELFF. The rearrangement joins TRBV27 to TRBJ2-2; 8 bases are a match to TRBD1. This CDR3 region has 17 residues. The V segment lost 9 bases and the J segment 4 bases; nucleotides outside the gene matches: 16. The germline V gene encodes CDR1 MNHEY and CDR2 SMNVEV (reference sequence).